One sample yielded the 9 T cell receptor beta chains listed below, sequenced in a study of T cells in localized non-small cell lung cancer. Repertoires were generated with immunoSEQ multiplex PCR, while TCRdb's copy carries only in-frame clones and drops some. The sample records 20,000 to 25,000 clones, 70% to 90% being singletons. The sample here was peripheral blood, taken before any cancer treatment. These receptor sequences come from a male donor at least 60 years old with stage I lung adenocarcinoma.

The gene calls are TRBV6-6 and TRBJ2-1; D is ambiguous. The CDR3 has 14 amino acids. Germline V gene data show CDR1 as MNHNY and CDR2 as SVGAGI (reference sequence). V lost 2 bases, J lost 0 bases, and 5 bases lay in between. CDR3 residues: CASSYESSYNEQFF. The CDR3 nucleotides read TGTGCCAGCAGTTACGAGAGCTCCTACAATGAGCAGTTCTTC.

In regard to this clone: The sample holds other DNA sequences that translate to the same CDR3. V usage is TRBV30 and J usage is TRBJ1-1; D is unclear. The CDR3 length is 14 residues. Germline CDR1 is GTSNPN and CDR2 is SVGIG (reference sequence). V dropped 0 bases and J dropped 5 bases, with 13 bases sitting between them. Here the CDR3 DNA reads TGTGCCTGGAGTGTTTCGGGCGCGGGGACTGAAGCTTTCTTT. Residues: CAWSVSGAGTEAFF.

The chain carries TRBV28 and TRBJ2-7; D may match TRBD1 or TRBD2 (6 bases each). CDR3 length: 17 amino acids. V lost 4 bases and J lost 5, with 24 bases in between. Per germline, CDR1 MDHEN and CDR2 SYDVKM. DNA of the CDR3: TGTGCCAGCAGTTCCGGTACGGGGGTTGGGGGCTTCAACGAGCAGTACTTC. Translation gives CASSSGTGVGGFNEQYF.

The chain employs TRBV6-5 and TRBJ1-2; 8 bases align to TRBD1. V shed 5 bases and J 7 bases; nucleotides not matched to a gene: 9. CDR1 is MNHEY, CDR2 SVGAGI, per germline. The CDR3 is 14 amino acids. CDR3 DNA sequence: TGTGCCAGCAGTCCCGACAGGGGAATCACTGGCTACACCTTC. Its protein product is CASSPDRGITGYTF.

The chain couples TRBV5-6 to TRBJ2-7; 11 bases agree with TRBD2. After removal of 4 bases from V and 4 bases from J, the junction contained 10 bases not matched to a gene. This CDR3 has 16 amino acids. Germline V gene sequence: CDR1 SGHDT, CDR2 YYEEEE. The CDR3 DNA reads TGTGCCAGCAGCGTATTAGCGGGAGGGCCTAGGTACGAGCAGTACTTC. This codes for CASSVLAGGPRYEQYF.

The chain links TRBV7-2 to TRBJ2-7; tentative D call: TRBD2 (6 bases). Germline loops: CDR1 SGHTA, CDR2 FQGNSA. V was clipped by 3 bases and J by 1 base, with 13 bases between them. The CDR3 runs 15 residues. The DNA of the CDR3 is TGTGCCAGCAGCTTTCCTCGGGGAGGATCCTACGAGCAGTACTTC. As protein: CASSFPRGGSYEQYF.

The chain has TRBV28 and TRBJ2-7, with D hard to call. V was pared by 8 bases and J by 2 bases, with 13 bases between. The germline V gene has CDR1 MDHEN and CDR2 SYDVKM. This CDR3 has 13 amino acids. The CDR3 DNA follows: TGTGCCAGCCTTCGGACGCCCGCCTACGAGCAGTACTTC. This gives the protein CASLRTPAYEQYF.

This sequence joins TRBV5-6 and TRBJ1-1, with D possibly TRBD1 on 6 matching bases. This CDR3 has 18 residues. Germline values: CDR1 SGHDT, CDR2 YYEEEE. Trimming cost V 2 bases and J 5 bases, with 25 bases left between them. The CDR3 DNA is TGTGCCAGCAGCTTCGGGGGCCTCCGGACTGTGAGGGGTACTGAAGCTTTCTTT. Residues: CASSFGGLRTVRGTEAFF.

The chain combines TRBV6-5 with TRBJ1-2; 7 bases are a match to TRBD1. The CDR3 extends over 13 amino acids. Germline V lookup: CDR1 MNHEY, CDR2 SVGAGI. V dropped 8 bases and J dropped 4; count of bases not matched to a gene: 7. Written as DNA, the CDR3 is TGTGCCAGCGGGACAGAGGATGGCTATGGCTACACCTTC. This sequence encodes CASGTEDGYGYTF.